This T cell receptor (beta chain) is drawn from a study of early T cells in non-severe SARS-CoV-2 infection (TCRdb year 2021). Looking at the study overall: TCR sequencing used bulk RNA from unsorted whole blood, so alpha and beta chains could not be paired.

The V and J ends are trimmed by 10 bases and 3 bases, leaving 22 bases between them. The CDR3 spans 16 residues, from the cysteine through the phenylalanine. CDR3 DNA is the only sequence kept; it has 48 bases, read in frame from the first base. CDR1 and CDR2, per the germline V gene (reference sequence), are SEHNR and FQNEAQ. This clonotype was recorded many times. Its cognate antigen has yet to be identified. One base away there is no much larger clone; base qualities are not given. The study at large found these results: VDJdb matching was skewed toward anti-spike CD8 responses, so virus-specific expansions were likely underestimated and private and CD4 specificities were missed.

Library construction relied on 5' RACE. The sample was run on a NextSeq 500. Unique molecular identifiers were attached to individual cDNA molecules in the TCR library protocol so that sequencing error and PCR bias could be corrected. Both TCR alpha and beta chains were sequenced, and tight co-correlation was observed between alpha and beta sequence abundances in each sample. Under the source paper's analysis protocol: Decombinator V4 was used to annotate TCR sequences for V gene, J gene and CDR3. Expanded TCRs were defined as changing significantly between any two time points under a Poisson model with p below 0.0001. TCR abundances were normalised to the total number of TCRs sequenced in each sample and reported as counts per million. TRAV1-2 paired with TRAJ12, TRAJ20 or TRAJ33 defined MAIT TCRs, while TRAV10 paired with TRAJ18 defined iNKT TCRs. VDJdb, accessed 1 November 2021, was searched for CMV, EBV and SARS-CoV-2 annotated TCRs, with TCRs annotated for multiple antigens excluded. In TCRdb, the public reads were trimmed at Q25 with fastp and aligned with MiXCR, with productive beta chains retained. Each entry merges the rows of one CDR3 protein and shows their most common DNA and genes. Clone size and V and J calls follow TCRdb, not the original study. For this sample the table gives tens of thousands of distinct CDR3 sequences, of which more than 4.5% were detected only once. Under 7% of the sample belongs to the ten largest clones.

This was a case-control study nested in a cohort of healthcare workers in London, UK, who had nasopharyngeal swab PCR tests and blood samples taken every week. Healthcare workers were enrolled in the week of the UK lockdown, from 23 to 31 March 2020, and were followed every week for up to about 16 weeks. This TCR came from an adult who was a healthcare worker with PCR-confirmed SARS-CoV-2 infection or an uninfected control (not recorded which). The rearrangement joined TRBV7-9 to TRBJ2-1; the D segment could be TRBD1, given 7 matching bases. The sample in question was whole blood, obtained at baseline. The nucleotide sequence reads as follows: TGTGCCACCACAGGGGAGGACACCGGGTACTACAATGAGCAGTTCTTC. Its amino acids are CATTGEDTGYYNEQFF. Reference TRBV7-9 and TRBJ2-1 proteins supply the regions before and after the CDR3; the full variable domain is: DTGVSQNPRHKITKRGQNVTFRCDPISEHNRLYWYRQTLGQGPEFLTYFQNEAQLEKSRLLSDRFSAERPKGSFSTLEIQRTEQGDSAMYLCATTGEDTGYYNEQFFGPGTRLTVL.